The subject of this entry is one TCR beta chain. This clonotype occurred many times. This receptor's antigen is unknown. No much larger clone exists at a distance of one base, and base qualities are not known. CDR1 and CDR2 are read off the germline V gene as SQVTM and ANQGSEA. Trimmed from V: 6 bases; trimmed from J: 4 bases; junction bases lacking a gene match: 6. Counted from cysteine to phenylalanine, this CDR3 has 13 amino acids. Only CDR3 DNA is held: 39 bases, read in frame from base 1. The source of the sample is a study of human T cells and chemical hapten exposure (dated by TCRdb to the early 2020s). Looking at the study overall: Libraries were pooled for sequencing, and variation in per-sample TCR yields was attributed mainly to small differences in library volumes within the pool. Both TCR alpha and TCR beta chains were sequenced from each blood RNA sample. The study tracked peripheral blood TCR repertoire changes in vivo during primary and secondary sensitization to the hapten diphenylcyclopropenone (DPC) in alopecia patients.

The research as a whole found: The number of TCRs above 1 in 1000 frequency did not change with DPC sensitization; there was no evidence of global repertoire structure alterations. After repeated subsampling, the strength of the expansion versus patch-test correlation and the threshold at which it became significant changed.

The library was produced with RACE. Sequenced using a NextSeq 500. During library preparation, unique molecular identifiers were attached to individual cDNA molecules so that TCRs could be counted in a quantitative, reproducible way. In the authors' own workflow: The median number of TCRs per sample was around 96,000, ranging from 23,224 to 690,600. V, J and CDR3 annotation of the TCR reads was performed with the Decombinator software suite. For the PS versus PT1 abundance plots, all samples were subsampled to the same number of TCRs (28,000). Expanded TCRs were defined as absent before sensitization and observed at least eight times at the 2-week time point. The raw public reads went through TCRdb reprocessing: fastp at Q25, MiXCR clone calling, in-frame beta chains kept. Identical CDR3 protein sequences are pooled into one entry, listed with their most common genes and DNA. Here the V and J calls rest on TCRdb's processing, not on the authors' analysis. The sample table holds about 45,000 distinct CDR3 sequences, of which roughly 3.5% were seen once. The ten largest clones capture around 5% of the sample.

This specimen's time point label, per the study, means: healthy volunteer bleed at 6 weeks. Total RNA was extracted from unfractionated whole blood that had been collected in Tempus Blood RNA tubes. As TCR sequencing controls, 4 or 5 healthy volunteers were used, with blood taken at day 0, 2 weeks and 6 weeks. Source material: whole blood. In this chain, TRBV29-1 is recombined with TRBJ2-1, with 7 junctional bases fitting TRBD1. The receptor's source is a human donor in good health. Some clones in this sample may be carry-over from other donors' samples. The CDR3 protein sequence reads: CSVYRGAYNEQFF. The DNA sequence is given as TGCAGCGTGTACAGGGGAGCATACAATGAGCAGTTCTTC.